The 14 T cell receptor beta chains reported below all come from one sample, sequenced in a study of blood T cell repertoires in COVID-19 (dated by TCRdb to the early 2020s). Library prep was done by the immunoSEQ multiplex PCR assay. Imported from immuneACCESS, the table was reduced by TCRdb to in-frame sequences with V and J called. These copies leave out some clones; in studies compared against another copy, an unresolved V gene accounts for under half, and the cause of the remainder is not known. Across this sample there are about 200,000 clones, with about four fifths seen only once. Around 7.5% of the sample is in the top ten clones. The source material was PBMCs or T cells enriched from blood (not recorded which). The receptors here all came from a man aged 40-49 years who had recovered from COVID-19.

This chain links TRBV19 with TRBJ2-7; 9 positions agree with TRBD1. The CDR3 totals 15 residues. Germline CDR1 LNHDA, CDR2 SQIVND (reference sequence). The trim removed 8 bases at V and 3 bases at J, leaving 11 bases unmatched. In DNA, the CDR3 is TGTGCCAGTTCCTTAACCGGGACAGGGATCTACGAGCAGTACTTC. Protein product: CASSLTGTGIYEQYF.

The chain recombines TRBV4-1 with TRBJ1-2; D is uncertain. Germline CDR1 is MGHRA and CDR2 is YSYEKL. Trimming shortened V by 2 bases and J by 1 base, and 8 bases separated the two germline ends. The CDR3 is made up of 14 amino acids. CDR3 coding DNA: TGCGCCAGCAGCCAACAGGAACTTAACTATGGCTACACCTTC. It specifies CASSQQELNYGYTF.

The rearrangement joins TRBV6-5 to TRBJ2-2; the match to TRBD1 covers 9 bases. The CDR3 has 14 amino acids. V gave up 7 bases and J gave up 5 bases; unmatched junction bases: 5. Germline V CDR1 and CDR2: MNHEY, SVGAGI. The CDR3 bases are TGTGCCAGCACTACCGGACAGGGGACCGGGGAGCTGTTTTTT. This gives the protein CASTTGQGTGELFF.

The rearrangement links TRBV4-1 to TRBJ1-5; a possible D gene is TRBD1 (5 bases). The CDR3 runs to 14 residues. CDR1 MGHRA and CDR2 YSYEKL come from the germline V gene. Trimming cost V 4 bases and J 5 bases, with 12 bases left between them. Here the CDR3 reads CASSRNQGYQPQHF. DNA for the CDR3: TGCGCCAGCAGCCGCAATCAGGGATATCAGCCCCAGCATTTT.

This chain joins TRBV5-1 and TRBJ1-4, with D unclear. Germline V gene data show CDR1 as SGHRS and CDR2 as YFSETQ. The V and J ends lost 9 bases and 5 bases respectively, with 14 bases between them. This CDR3 spans 13 amino acids. CDR3 nucleotides: TGCGCCACCCGCCCAGGAGGAAATGAAAAACTGTTTTTT. Residues: CATRPGGNEKLFF.

This clone has just a few counts. The V gene is TRBV28, the J gene TRBJ1-2; 9 bases fit TRBD1. Germline CDR1 is MDHEN and CDR2 is SYDVKM. This CDR3 comprises 17 residues. V dropped 0 bases and J dropped 6; count of bases not matched to a gene: 11. The CDR3 DNA follows: TGTGCCAGCAGTTTATGGGGACAGGGCTCCGCCGCGAATGGCTACACCTTC. Its protein is CASSLWGQGSAANGYTF.

This rearrangement joins TRBV28 to TRBJ1-2; D gene uncertain. Trimming removed 5 bases from V and 1 base from J, with 20 bases in between. This CDR3 spans 17 amino acids. Germline loops: CDR1 MDHEN, CDR2 SYDVKM. For the CDR3, the DNA is TGTGCCAGCAGTCCCGGGAGAAGGGAAGCCAGTAACTATGGCTACACCTTC. It translates to CASSPGRREASNYGYTF.

This chain joins TRBV7-9 and TRBJ2-2; D is uncertain. The germline CDR1 and CDR2 sequences are SEHNR and FQNEAQ (reference sequence). Trimming cost V 2 bases and J 5 bases, with 9 bases left between them. This CDR3 has 14 residues. The CDR3 loop is CASSLSYLTGELFF. CDR3 nucleotides: TGTGCCAGCAGCTTATCTTACTTGACCGGGGAGCTGTTTTTT.

The V gene is TRBV18, the J gene TRBJ2-7, with D perhaps TRBD2 (7 bases). This CDR3 has 14 residues. Trimming cost V 6 bases and J 2 bases, with 14 bases left between them. Germline V gene data show CDR1 as KGHSH and CDR2 as LQKENI. The CDR3 sequence is CASSQVGGPYEQYF. CDR3 nucleotides: TGTGCCAGCTCCCAGGTCGGGGGGCCCTACGAGCAGTACTTC.

The chain employs TRBV5-5 and TRBJ1-3; possibly TRBD1 for D (6 bases). The CDR3 loop spans 15 amino acids. Deletions cut 7 bases from V and 0 bases from J, with 14 bases between. Germline CDR1 is SGHKS and CDR2 is YYEKEE (reference sequence). As DNA, the CDR3 is TGTGCCAGCGGGGACATTCGAAGCTCTGGAAACACCATATATTTT. The encoded protein is CASGDIRSSGNTIYF.

The chain employs TRBV28 and TRBJ2-7; weak D call: TRBD1 (5 bases). The CDR3 is 13 amino acids. Trimming pared 2 bases from V and 6 bases from J, leaving 11 bases between. CDR1 and CDR2 (germline): MDHEN, SYDVKM. CDR3 nucleotides: TGTGCCAGCAGTTTAAGGTATCAGGGCGAGCAGTACTTC. It codes for CASSLRYQGEQYF.

In its sample, this clone was seen once. The chain is built from TRBV5-8 and TRBJ2-1, with TRBD1 matching 7 bases. The CDR3 sequence is 15 residues long. The V and J ends lost 4 bases and 0 bases, in that order; junction bases with no gene match: 4. Per the germline V gene, CDR1 is SGHTS and CDR2 is YDEGEE. Here the CDR3 reads CASSPGQSSYNEQFF. The CDR3 DNA reads as TGTGCCAGCAGCCCGGGACAGAGCTCCTACAATGAGCAGTTCTTC. The variable domain in full, with the rest retrieved from reference TRBV5-8 and TRBJ2-1, is EAGVTQSPTHLIKTRGQQATLRCSPISGHTSVYWYQQALGLGLQFLLWYDEGEERNRGNFPPRFSGRQFPNYSSELNVNALELEDSALYLCASSPGQSSYNEQFFGPGTRLTVL.

The gene calls are TRBV6-5 and TRBJ1-6, with 9 bases fitting TRBD1. CDR1 is MNHEY and CDR2 is SVGAGI in the germline V gene. The CDR3 is 14 amino acids. V gave up 6 bases and J gave up 13 bases; unmatched junction bases: 10. CDR3 loop: CASSRDRDKGPLHF. The CDR3 DNA sequence: TGTGCCAGCAGCCGGGACAGGGACAAAGGCCCCCTCCACTTT.

The CDR3 reads CASSQAKDRDNIQYF. The CDR3, as DNA: TGTGCCAGCAGCCAAGCGAAAGACAGGGACAACATTCAGTACTTC. The chain carries TRBV4-2 and TRBJ2-4; TRBD1 agrees at 7 bases. Germline-derived CDR1 and CDR2 are LGHNA and YNFKEQ. Germline trimming cut 1 base from V and 7 bases from J; bases unmatched to any gene: 7. The CDR3 length is 15 residues.